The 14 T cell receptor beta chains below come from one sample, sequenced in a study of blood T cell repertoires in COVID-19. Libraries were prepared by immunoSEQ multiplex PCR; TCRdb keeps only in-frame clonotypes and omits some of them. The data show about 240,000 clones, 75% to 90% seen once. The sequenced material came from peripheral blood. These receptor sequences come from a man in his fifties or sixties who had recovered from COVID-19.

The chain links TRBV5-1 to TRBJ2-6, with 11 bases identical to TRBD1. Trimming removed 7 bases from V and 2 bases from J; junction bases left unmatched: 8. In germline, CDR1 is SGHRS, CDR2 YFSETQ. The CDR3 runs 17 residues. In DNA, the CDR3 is TGCGCCAGCGGTCCGGGACAGGGGGAACCTGGGGCCAACGTCCTGACTTTC. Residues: CASGPGQGEPGANVLTF. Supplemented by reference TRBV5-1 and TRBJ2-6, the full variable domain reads KAGVTQTPRYLIKTRGQQVTLSCSPISGHRSVSWYQQTPGQGLQFLFEYFSETQRNKGNFPGRFSGRQFSNSRSEMNVSTLELGDSALYLCASGPGQGEPGANVLTFGAGSRLTVL.

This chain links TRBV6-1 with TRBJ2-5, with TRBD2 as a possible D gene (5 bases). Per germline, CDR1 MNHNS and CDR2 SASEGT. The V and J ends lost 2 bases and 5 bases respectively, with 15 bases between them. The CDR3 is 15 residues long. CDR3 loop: CASSEISGWRETQYF. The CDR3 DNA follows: TGTGCCAGCAGTGAAATATCGGGTTGGAGGGAGACCCAGTACTTC.

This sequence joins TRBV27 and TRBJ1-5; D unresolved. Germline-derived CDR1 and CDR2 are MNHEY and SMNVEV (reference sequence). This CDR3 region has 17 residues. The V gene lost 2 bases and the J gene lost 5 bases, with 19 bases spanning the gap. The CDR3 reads CASSLHPVRGAYQPQHF. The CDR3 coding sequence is TGTGCCAGCAGTTTACACCCGGTCCGGGGAGCATATCAGCCCCAGCATTTT.

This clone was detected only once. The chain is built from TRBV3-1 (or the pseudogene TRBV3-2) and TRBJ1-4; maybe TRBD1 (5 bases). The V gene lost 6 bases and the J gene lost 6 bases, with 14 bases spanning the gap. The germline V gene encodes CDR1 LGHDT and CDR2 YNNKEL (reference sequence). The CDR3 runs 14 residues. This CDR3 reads CASRGRPNDEKLFF. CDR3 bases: TGTGCCAGCAGGGGGCGCCCAAACGATGAAAAACTGTTTTTT.

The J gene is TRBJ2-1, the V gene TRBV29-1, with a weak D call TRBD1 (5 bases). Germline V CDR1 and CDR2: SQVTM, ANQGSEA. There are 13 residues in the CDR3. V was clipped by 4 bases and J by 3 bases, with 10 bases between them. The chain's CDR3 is CSVGSGFYNEQFF. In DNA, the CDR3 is TGCAGCGTTGGCTCAGGGTTCTACAATGAGCAGTTCTTC.

CDR3: CSASGTSYGYTF. In DNA, the CDR3 is TGCAGTGCTAGTGGGACATCCTATGGCTACACCTTC. The rearrangement joins TRBV20-1 to TRBJ1-2; D is possibly TRBD1 (6 bases). This CDR3 has 12 residues. CDR1 and CDR2 (germline): DFQATT, SNEGSKA (reference sequence). V shed 3 bases and J shed 4 bases, with 9 bases lying between them.

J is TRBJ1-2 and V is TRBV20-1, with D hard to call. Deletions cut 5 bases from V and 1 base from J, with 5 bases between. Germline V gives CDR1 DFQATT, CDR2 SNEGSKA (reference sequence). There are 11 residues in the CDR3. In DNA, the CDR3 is TGCAGTGCTCACTATAACTATGGCTACACCTTC. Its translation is CSAHYNYGYTF.

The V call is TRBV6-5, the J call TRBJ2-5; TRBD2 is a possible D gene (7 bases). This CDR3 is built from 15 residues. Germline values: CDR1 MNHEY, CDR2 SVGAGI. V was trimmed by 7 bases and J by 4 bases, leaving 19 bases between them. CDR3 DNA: TGTGCCAGCACCTTAGGCCCGGGGGGCCGAGAGACCCAGTACTTC. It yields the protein CASTLGPGGRETQYF.

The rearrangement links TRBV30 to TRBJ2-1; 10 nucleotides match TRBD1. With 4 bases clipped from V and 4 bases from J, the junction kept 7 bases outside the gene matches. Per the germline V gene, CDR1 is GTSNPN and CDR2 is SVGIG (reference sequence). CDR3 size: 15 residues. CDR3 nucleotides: TGTGCCTGGAATTGGGGGACAGGGGTGTACAATGAGCAGTTCTTC. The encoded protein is CAWNWGTGVYNEQFF.

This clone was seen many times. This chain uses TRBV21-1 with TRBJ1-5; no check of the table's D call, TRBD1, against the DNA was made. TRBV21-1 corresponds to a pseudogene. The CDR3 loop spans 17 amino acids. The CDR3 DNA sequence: TGTGCCAGCAGCCTATCGCTTTTAGGGGCAGGCAATCAGCCCCAGCATTTT. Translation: CASSLSLLGAGNQPQHF.

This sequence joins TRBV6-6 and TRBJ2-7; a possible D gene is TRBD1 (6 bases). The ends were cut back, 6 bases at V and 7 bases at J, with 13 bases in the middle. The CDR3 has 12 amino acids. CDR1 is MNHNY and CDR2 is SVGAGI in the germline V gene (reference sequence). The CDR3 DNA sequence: TGTGCCAGCAGCAGTACAGGGCGAGAGCAGTACGTC. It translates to CASSSTGREQYV.

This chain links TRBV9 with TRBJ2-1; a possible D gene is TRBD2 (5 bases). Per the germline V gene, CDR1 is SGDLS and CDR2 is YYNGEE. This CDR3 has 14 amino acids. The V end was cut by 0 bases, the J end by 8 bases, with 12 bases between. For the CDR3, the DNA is TGTGCCAGCAGCGTAGTGTGGACCGGGGATGAGCAGTTCTTC. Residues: CASSVVWTGDEQFF.

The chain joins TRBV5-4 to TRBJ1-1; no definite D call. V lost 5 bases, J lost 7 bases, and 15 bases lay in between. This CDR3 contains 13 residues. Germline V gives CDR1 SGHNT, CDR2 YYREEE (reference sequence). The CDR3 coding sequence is TGTGCCAGCAGTCTTGACGGTGGAGGTGAAGCTTTCTTT. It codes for CASSLDGGGEAFF.

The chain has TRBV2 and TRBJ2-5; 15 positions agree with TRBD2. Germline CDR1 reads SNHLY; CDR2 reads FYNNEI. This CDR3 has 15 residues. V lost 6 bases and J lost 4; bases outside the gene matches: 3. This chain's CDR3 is CASRGTSGGPETQYF. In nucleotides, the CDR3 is TGTGCCAGCAGAGGGACTAGCGGGGGGCCAGAGACCCAGTACTTC. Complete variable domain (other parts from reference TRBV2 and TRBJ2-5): EPEVTQTPSHQVTQMGQEVILRCVPISNHLYFYWYRQILGQKVEFLVSFYNNEISEKSEIFDDQFSVERPDGSNFTLKIRSTKLEDSAMYFCASRGTSGGPETQYFGPGTRLLVL.